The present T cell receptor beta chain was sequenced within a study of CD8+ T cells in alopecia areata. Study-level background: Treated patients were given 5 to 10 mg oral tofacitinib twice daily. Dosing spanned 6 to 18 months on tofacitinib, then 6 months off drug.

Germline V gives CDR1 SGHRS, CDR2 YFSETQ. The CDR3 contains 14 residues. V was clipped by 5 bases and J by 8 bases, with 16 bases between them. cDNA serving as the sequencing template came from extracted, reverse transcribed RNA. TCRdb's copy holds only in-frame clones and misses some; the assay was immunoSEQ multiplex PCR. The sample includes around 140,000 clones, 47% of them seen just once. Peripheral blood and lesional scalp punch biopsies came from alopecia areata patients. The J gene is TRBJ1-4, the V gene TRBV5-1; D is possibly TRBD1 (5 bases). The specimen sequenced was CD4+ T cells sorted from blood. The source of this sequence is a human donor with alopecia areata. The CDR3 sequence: CASSTRGRGEKLFF. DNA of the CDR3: TGCGCCAGCAGTACTCGCGGGAGGGGCGAAAAACTGTTTTTT.